Listed below are T cell receptor beta chains from one sample, sequenced in a study of blood T cell repertoires in COVID-19. The assay was immunoSEQ multiplex PCR, and TCRdb's table has in-frame clones only and misses some. In the table there are about 190,000 clones, about 79% of which are singletons. The specimen sequenced was peripheral blood. These receptors originate from a woman aged 70 to 79 with acute or convalescent COVID-19. CDR3s include the opening cysteine and the closing phenylalanine or tryptophan. Fields, in order: clone size, J gene, D gene, CDR3 length, V gene, CDR3 protein, CDR3 DNA. D genes are given only for firm matches. Size tells how often a clone was seen (once, few, many) or the class of an expanded clone, and some rows leave it out.

clone size: -
J gene: TRBJ2-5
D gene: -
CDR3 length: 14
V gene: TRBV14
CDR3 protein: CASSQAGQLLTQYF
CDR3 DNA: TGTGCCAGCAGCCAAGCGGGACAACTGTTAACCCAGTACTTC

clone size: -
J gene: TRBJ2-7
D gene: -
CDR3 length: 14
V gene: TRBV7-2
CDR3 protein: CASSFGEPTYEQYF
CDR3 DNA: TGTGCCAGCAGCTTTGGTGAGCCTACCTACGAGCAGTACTTC

clone size: few
J gene: TRBJ2-1
D gene: -
CDR3 length: 15
V gene: TRBV5-4
CDR3 protein: CASSHPTAGLNEQFF
CDR3 DNA: TGTGCCAGCAGCCACCCCACGGCGGGGCTGAATGAGCAGTTCTTC

clone size: -
J gene: TRBJ2-7
D gene: -
CDR3 length: 13
V gene: TRBV7-9
CDR3 protein: CASSFGGSDEQYF
CDR3 DNA: TGTGCCAGCAGCTTCGGAGGGTCCGACGAGCAGTACTTC

clone size: -
J gene: TRBJ2-5
D gene: -
CDR3 length: 15
V gene: TRBV7-2
CDR3 protein: CASSLRGRGQETQYF
CDR3 DNA: TGTGCCAGCAGCTTAAGGGGTAGGGGACAAGAGACCCAGTACTTC

clone size: few
J gene: TRBJ2-1
D gene: -
CDR3 length: 17
V gene: TRBV6-4
CDR3 protein: CASSPRRAGLTRSEQFF
CDR3 DNA: TGTGCCAGCAGTCCCCGCCGGGCGGGCCTTACCAGGAGTGAGCAGTTCTTC

clone size: -
J gene: TRBJ1-2
D gene: TRBD1
CDR3 length: 15
V gene: TRBV6-5
CDR3 protein: CAVNRGQGSNYGYTF
CDR3 DNA: TGTGCCGTCAACAGGGGGCAGGGTTCTAACTATGGCTACACCTTC

clone size: -
J gene: TRBJ1-4
D gene: -
CDR3 length: 12
V gene: TRBV2
CDR3 protein: CASSVTAEKLFF
CDR3 DNA: TGTGCCAGCAGTGTCACAGCTGAAAAACTGTTTTTT

clone size: few
J gene: TRBJ1-4
D gene: -
CDR3 length: 14
V gene: TRBV5-1
CDR3 protein: CASSADRTAEKLFF
CDR3 DNA: TGCGCCAGCAGCGCAGACAGGACGGCTGAAAAACTGTTTTTT

clone size: once
J gene: TRBJ2-3
D gene: TRBD2
CDR3 length: 16
V gene: TRBV7-3
CDR3 protein: CASSPQGREGADTQYF
CDR3 DNA: TGTGCCAGCAGCCCTCAAGGGCGGGAGGGGGCAGATACGCAGTATTTT

clone size: -
J gene: TRBJ1-5
D gene: -
CDR3 length: 14
V gene: TRBV2
CDR3 protein: CASSGQNFNQPQHF
CDR3 DNA: TGTGCCAGCAGTGGGCAGAATTTCAATCAGCCCCAGCATTTT

clone size: once
J gene: TRBJ2-7
D gene: TRBD1
CDR3 length: 15
V gene: TRBV7-2
CDR3 protein: CASSLTPGGVYEQYF
CDR3 DNA: TGTGCCAGCAGCTTAACCCCAGGGGGCGTTTACGAGCAGTACTTC

clone size: -
J gene: TRBJ1-1
D gene: -
CDR3 length: 14
V gene: TRBV19
CDR3 protein: CASRNPTGNTEAFF
CDR3 DNA: TGTGCCAGTAGGAACCCGACAGGGAACACTGAAGCTTTCTTT

clone size: -
J gene: TRBJ2-5
D gene: -
CDR3 length: 13
V gene: TRBV7-2
CDR3 protein: CASSLFRQETQYF
CDR3 DNA: TGTGCCAGCAGCTTATTCAGGCAGGAGACCCAGTACTTC

clone size: many
J gene: TRBJ2-1
D gene: TRBD1
CDR3 length: 17
V gene: TRBV5-1
CDR3 protein: CASSFGTGQGGWGEQFF
CDR3 DNA: TGCGCCAGCAGCTTTGGTACGGGACAGGGGGGTTGGGGTGAGCAGTTCTTC

clone size: -
J gene: TRBJ2-5
D gene: TRBD2
CDR3 length: 13
V gene: TRBV12-3/TRBV12-4
CDR3 protein: CASSMLAAETQYF
CDR3 DNA: TGTGCCAGCAGTATGCTAGCGGCAGAGACCCAGTACTTC

clone size: -
J gene: TRBJ2-5
D gene: TRBD2
CDR3 length: 15
V gene: TRBV19
CDR3 protein: CASSPGLAGAETQYF
CDR3 DNA: TGTGCCAGTAGTCCCGGACTAGCGGGAGCGGAGACCCAGTACTTC

clone size: once
J gene: TRBJ2-6
D gene: TRBD1
CDR3 length: 18
V gene: TRBV9
CDR3 protein: CASSAGQGLVWGANVLTF
CDR3 DNA: TGTGCCAGCAGCGCCGGACAGGGACTCGTTTGGGGGGCCAACGTCCTGACTTTC

clone size: -
J gene: TRBJ1-5
D gene: -
CDR3 length: 15
V gene: TRBV5-1
CDR3 protein: CASNSFENSNQPQHF
CDR3 DNA: TGCGCCAGCAACTCCTTCGAGAATAGCAATCAGCCCCAGCATTTT

clone size: -
J gene: TRBJ1-2
D gene: -
CDR3 length: 12
V gene: TRBV12-3/TRBV12-4
CDR3 protein: CAISWENYGYTF
CDR3 DNA: TGTGCCATCTCGTGGGAGAACTATGGCTACACCTTC

clone size: -
J gene: TRBJ2-5
D gene: TRBD1
CDR3 length: 16
V gene: TRBV24-1
CDR3 protein: CATSDTTGVGWETQYF
CDR3 DNA: TGTGCCACCAGTGACACAACAGGGGTCGGTTGGGAGACCCAGTACTTC

clone size: -
J gene: TRBJ2-3
D gene: TRBD2
CDR3 length: 18
V gene: TRBV11-2
CDR3 protein: CASSINWGTSGITDTQYF
CDR3 DNA: TGTGCCAGCAGTATAAACTGGGGGACTAGCGGGATCACAGATACGCAGTATTTT

clone size: -
J gene: TRBJ2-1
D gene: TRBD2
CDR3 length: 14
V gene: TRBV11-2
CDR3 protein: CASSTGTSVNEQFF
CDR3 DNA: TGTGCCAGCAGTACCGGGACTAGCGTAAATGAGCAGTTCTTC

clone size: -
J gene: TRBJ1-4
D gene: -
CDR3 length: 13
V gene: TRBV19
CDR3 protein: CASTRGIGEKLFF
CDR3 DNA: TGTGCCAGTACGAGGGGGATCGGCGAAAAACTGTTTTTT

clone size: -
J gene: TRBJ2-7
D gene: TRBD2
CDR3 length: 15
V gene: TRBV30
CDR3 protein: CAWALAGGGRNEQYF
CDR3 DNA: TGTGCCTGGGCACTAGCGGGAGGAGGGCGGAACGAGCAGTACTTC

clone size: -
J gene: TRBJ2-4
D gene: TRBD2
CDR3 length: 20
V gene: TRBV4-1
CDR3 protein: CASSQGTSGRTRSAKNIQYF
CDR3 DNA: TGCGCCAGCAGCCAAGGGACTAGCGGGAGGACCCGCTCCGCCAAAAACATTCAGTACTTC

clone size: -
J gene: TRBJ2-5
D gene: -
CDR3 length: 15
V gene: TRBV7-3
CDR3 protein: CASSPQGNVQETQYF
CDR3 DNA: TGTGCCAGCAGCCCTCAGGGTAATGTCCAAGAGACCCAGTACTTC

clone size: many
J gene: TRBJ2-2
D gene: TRBD2
CDR3 length: 16
V gene: TRBV7-3
CDR3 protein: CASSLPPSGRAGELFF
CDR3 DNA: TGTGCCAGCAGCTTACCTCCTAGCGGGAGGGCCGGGGAGCTGTTTTTT

clone size: -
J gene: TRBJ2-7
D gene: TRBD1
CDR3 length: 14
V gene: TRBV29-1
CDR3 protein: CSVGGPDRGYEQYF
CDR3 DNA: TGCAGCGTTGGGGGCCCGGACAGGGGATACGAGCAGTACTTC

clone size: -
J gene: TRBJ2-7
D gene: -
CDR3 length: 13
V gene: TRBV10-3
CDR3 protein: CAISGGPIYEQYF
CDR3 DNA: TGTGCCATCAGCGGCGGGCCAATCTACGAGCAGTACTTC

clone size: -
J gene: TRBJ2-3
D gene: -
CDR3 length: 13
V gene: TRBV9
CDR3 protein: CASSVDFTDTQYF
CDR3 DNA: TGTGCCAGCAGCGTCGACTTCACAGATACGCAGTATTTT

clone size: -
J gene: TRBJ2-7
D gene: -
CDR3 length: 13
V gene: TRBV27
CDR3 protein: CASSWTDSYEQYF
CDR3 DNA: TGTGCCAGCAGTTGGACAGATTCCTACGAGCAGTACTTC

clone size: -
J gene: TRBJ2-5
D gene: TRBD2
CDR3 length: 16
V gene: TRBV6-1
CDR3 protein: CASSESPLAPQETQYF
CDR3 DNA: TGTGCCAGCAGTGAATCCCCACTAGCGCCTCAAGAGACCCAGTACTTC

clone size: -
J gene: TRBJ2-1
D gene: -
CDR3 length: 15
V gene: TRBV10-2
CDR3 protein: CASLAAGYDYNEQFF
CDR3 DNA: TGCGCCAGCTTAGCGGCGGGGTATGATTACAATGAGCAGTTCTTC

clone size: -
J gene: TRBJ1-2
D gene: -
CDR3 length: 16
V gene: TRBV6-2/TRBV6-3
CDR3 protein: CASSPLLGGRNYGYTF
CDR3 DNA: TGTGCCAGCAGCCCTTTATTGGGGGGGCGGAACTATGGCTACACCTTC

clone size: -
J gene: TRBJ2-2
D gene: TRBD1
CDR3 length: 14
V gene: TRBV7-9
CDR3 protein: CASSRQGNTGELFF
CDR3 DNA: TGTGCCAGCAGTCGACAGGGGAACACCGGGGAGCTGTTTTTT

clone size: -
J gene: TRBJ2-7
D gene: TRBD2
CDR3 length: 14
V gene: TRBV5-1
CDR3 protein: CASSLDGRVYEQYF
CDR3 DNA: TGCGCCAGCAGCTTGGACGGGAGGGTCTACGAGCAGTACTTC

clone size: -
J gene: TRBJ2-2
D gene: TRBD1
CDR3 length: 17
V gene: TRBV7-3
CDR3 protein: CASSSQGARVQNGELFF
CDR3 DNA: TGTGCCAGCAGTTCACAGGGGGCGCGGGTCCAAAACGGGGAGCTGTTTTTT

clone size: few
J gene: TRBJ1-1
D gene: -
CDR3 length: 15
V gene: TRBV7-2
CDR3 protein: CASSLRRLMNTEAFF
CDR3 DNA: TGTGCCAGCAGCTTAAGGAGGCTCATGAACACTGAAGCTTTCTTT

clone size: -
J gene: TRBJ2-1
D gene: TRBD2
CDR3 length: 15
V gene: TRBV7-2
CDR3 protein: CASSLDTSGTNEQFF
CDR3 DNA: TGTGCCAGCAGCTTAGACACTAGCGGGACGAATGAGCAGTTCTTC

clone size: -
J gene: TRBJ2-3
D gene: -
CDR3 length: 15
V gene: TRBV2
CDR3 protein: CASSRMGALTDTQYF
CDR3 DNA: TGTGCCAGCAGCAGAATGGGGGCCCTCACAGATACGCAGTATTTT

clone size: -
J gene: TRBJ2-1
D gene: TRBD1
CDR3 length: 15
V gene: TRBV5-1
CDR3 protein: CASSSGQGSYNEQFF
CDR3 DNA: TGCGCCAGCAGCTCAGGACAGGGTTCCTACAATGAGCAGTTCTTC

clone size: -
J gene: TRBJ2-3
D gene: TRBD2
CDR3 length: 15
V gene: TRBV18
CDR3 protein: CASSPSAREAGTQYF
CDR3 DNA: TGTGCCAGCTCACCGTCCGCGCGGGAGGCCGGTACGCAGTATTTT

clone size: -
J gene: TRBJ2-6
D gene: -
CDR3 length: 18
V gene: TRBV18
CDR3 protein: CASSPLDPGLAGANVLTF
CDR3 DNA: TGTGCCAGCTCACCACTCGATCCAGGCTTGGCTGGGGCCAACGTCCTGACTTTC

clone size: -
J gene: TRBJ2-5
D gene: TRBD1
CDR3 length: 13
V gene: TRBV29-1
CDR3 protein: CSVATGGQETQYF
CDR3 DNA: TGCAGCGTTGCAACAGGGGGACAAGAGACCCAGTACTTC

clone size: -
J gene: TRBJ1-3
D gene: -
CDR3 length: 14
V gene: TRBV3-1/TRBV3-2
CDR3 protein: CASSPRVHGNTIYF
CDR3 DNA: TGTGCCAGCAGCCCTCGGGTACATGGAAACACCATATATTTT

clone size: -
J gene: TRBJ2-2
D gene: -
CDR3 length: 16
V gene: TRBV18
CDR3 protein: CASSPPLQGATGELFF
CDR3 DNA: TGTGCCAGCTCACCACCGTTACAGGGCGCGACCGGGGAGCTGTTTTTT

clone size: -
J gene: TRBJ1-4
D gene: -
CDR3 length: 15
V gene: TRBV5-4
CDR3 protein: CASQIDAGANEKLFF
CDR3 DNA: TGTGCCAGCCAAATCGACGCGGGCGCTAATGAAAAACTGTTTTTT

clone size: -
J gene: TRBJ1-5
D gene: TRBD1
CDR3 length: 15
V gene: TRBV6-2/TRBV6-3
CDR3 protein: CASTPPSGGYQPQHF
CDR3 DNA: TGTGCCAGCACCCCCCCCTCAGGGGGGTATCAGCCCCAGCATTTT

clone size: few
J gene: TRBJ1-1
D gene: -
CDR3 length: 13
V gene: TRBV19
CDR3 protein: CASGNRVNTEAFF
CDR3 DNA: TGTGCCAGCGGGAACAGGGTGAACACTGAAGCTTTCTTT

clone size: -
J gene: TRBJ2-3
D gene: TRBD2
CDR3 length: 17
V gene: TRBV19
CDR3 protein: CASSMSLAGVGADTQYF
CDR3 DNA: TGTGCCAGTAGTATGTCGCTAGCGGGAGTAGGCGCAGATACGCAGTATTTT

clone size: once
J gene: TRBJ2-3
D gene: -
CDR3 length: 14
V gene: TRBV3-1/TRBV3-2
CDR3 protein: CASSQDYPTDTQYF
CDR3 DNA: TGTGCCAGCAGCCAAGACTACCCCACAGATACGCAGTATTTT

clone size: -
J gene: TRBJ2-2
D gene: -
CDR3 length: 16
V gene: TRBV6-1
CDR3 protein: CASSGGASGATGELFF
CDR3 DNA: TGTGCCAGCAGTGGGGGGGCCAGCGGGGCTACCGGGGAGCTGTTTTTT